This T cell receptor beta chain is from a study of quantifying T cell responses using KT2 cells. At the level of the study: cDNA was made from DNase-treated RNA using alpha and beta constant primers.

The CDR3 totals 12 residues. The V gene lost 4 bases and the J gene lost 10 bases, with 13 bases spanning the gap. A single-stranded UMI oligo with SP2 sequence was ligated to cDNA 3' ends. First-round PCR used three to five cycles and beta primers RC1.1 and RC1.2 covering TRBC1 and TRBC2. TCRdb redid the calling of the UMI-ligation and nested PCR reads with MiXCR, one entry per CDR3 protein. The sample has around 50,000 distinct CDR3 sequences; 11% are singletons. V and J are TRBV12-3 or TRBV12-4 and TRBJ1-1; D not certain. The specimen was PBMCs spiked with cells of the T cell clone KT2. The receptor was isolated from a human donor. CDR3 bases: TGTGCCAGCAGTTCTGCGGGGTCTTCAGCTTTCTTT. Translated: CASSSAGSSAFF.